These 3 T cell receptor beta chains came from one sample sequenced in a study of control samples from healthy donors and cancer patients. The assay was immunoSEQ multiplex PCR, and TCRdb's table has in-frame clones only and misses some. The repertoire includes 57,000 or so clones, 94% of them detected once, and roughly 4% sits in the top ten. The sample consisted of blood. The receptors derive from a man aged 25 to 45 in good health.

This chain connects TRBV28 to TRBJ1-1, with D unclear. CDR1 and CDR2 from the germline V gene are MDHEN and SYDVKM. This CDR3 region has 14 residues. V shed 3 bases and J shed 4 bases, with 12 bases lying between them. Here the CDR3 reads CASSFPMGITEAFF. The CDR3 DNA follows: TGTGCCAGCAGTTTTCCCATGGGGATCACTGAAGCTTTCTTT.

CDR3 DNA sequence: TGCGCCAGCAGCCCCAGCCAGGGGAATCAGCCCCAGCATTTT. Protein sequence: CASSPSQGNQPQHF. This sequence joins TRBV5-1 and TRBJ1-5; the D gene is possibly TRBD1 (6 bases). Germline-derived CDR1 and CDR2 are SGHRS and YFSETQ. V was cut by 4 bases and J by 4 bases, with 12 bases left in between. This CDR3 has 14 residues.

This rearrangement joins TRBV5-1 to TRBJ1-6; 8 nucleotides match TRBD1. Losses at the gene ends were 3 bases for V and 5 bases for J; bases not matched to a gene: 4. The V gene's germline CDR1 is SGHRS and CDR2 YFSETQ. This CDR3 is built from 15 residues. The CDR3, as DNA: TGCGCCAGCAGCTCTAACAGGGGGGATAATTCACCCCTCCACTTT. Its translation is CASSSNRGDNSPLHF.